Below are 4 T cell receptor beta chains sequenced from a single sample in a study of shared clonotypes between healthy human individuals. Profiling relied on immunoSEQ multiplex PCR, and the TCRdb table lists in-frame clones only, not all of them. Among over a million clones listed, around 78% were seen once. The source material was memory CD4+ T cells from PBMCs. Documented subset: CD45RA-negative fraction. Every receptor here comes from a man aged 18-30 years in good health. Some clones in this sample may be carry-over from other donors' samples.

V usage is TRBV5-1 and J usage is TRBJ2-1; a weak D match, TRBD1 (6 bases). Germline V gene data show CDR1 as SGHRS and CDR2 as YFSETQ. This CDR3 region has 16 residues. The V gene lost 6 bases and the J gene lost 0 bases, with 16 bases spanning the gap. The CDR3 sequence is CASNSMGARSYNEQFF. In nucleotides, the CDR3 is TGCGCCAGCAACTCAATGGGGGCCCGCTCCTACAATGAGCAGTTCTTC.

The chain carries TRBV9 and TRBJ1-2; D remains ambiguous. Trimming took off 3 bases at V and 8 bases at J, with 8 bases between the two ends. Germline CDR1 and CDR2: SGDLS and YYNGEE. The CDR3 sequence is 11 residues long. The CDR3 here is CASSGSRGYTF. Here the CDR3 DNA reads TGTGCCAGCAGCGGATCCAGGGGCTACACCTTC.

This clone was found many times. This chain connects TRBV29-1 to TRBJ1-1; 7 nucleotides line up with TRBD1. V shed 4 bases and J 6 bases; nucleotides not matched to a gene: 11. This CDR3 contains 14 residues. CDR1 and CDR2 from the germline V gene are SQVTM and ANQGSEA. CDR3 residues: CSVAVTTGKPEAFF. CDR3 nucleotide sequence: TGCAGCGTTGCCGTCACGACAGGGAAACCTGAAGCTTTCTTT.

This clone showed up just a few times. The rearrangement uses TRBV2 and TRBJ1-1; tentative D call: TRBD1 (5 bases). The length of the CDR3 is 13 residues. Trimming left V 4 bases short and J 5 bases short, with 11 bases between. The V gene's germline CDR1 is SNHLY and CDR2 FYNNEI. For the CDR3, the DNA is TGTGCCAGCAGTGTAGGGGAGGGGACTGAAGCTTTCTTT. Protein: CASSVGEGTEAFF.